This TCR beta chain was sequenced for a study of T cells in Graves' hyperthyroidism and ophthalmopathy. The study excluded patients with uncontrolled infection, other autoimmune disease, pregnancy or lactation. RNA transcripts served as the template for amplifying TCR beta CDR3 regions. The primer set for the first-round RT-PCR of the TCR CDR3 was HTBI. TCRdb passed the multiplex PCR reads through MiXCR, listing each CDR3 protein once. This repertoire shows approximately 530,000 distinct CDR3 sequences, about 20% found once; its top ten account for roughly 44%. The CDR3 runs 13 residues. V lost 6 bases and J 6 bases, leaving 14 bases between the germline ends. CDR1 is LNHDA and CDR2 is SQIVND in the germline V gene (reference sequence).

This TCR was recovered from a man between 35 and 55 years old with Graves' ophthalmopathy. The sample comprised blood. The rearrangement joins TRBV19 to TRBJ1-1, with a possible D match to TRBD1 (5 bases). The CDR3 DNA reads TGTGCCAGTAGAGGGTCAGGGAGGGCTGAAGCTTTCTTT. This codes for CASRGSGRAEAFF.